This entry concerns a single T cell receptor beta chain. This sample stems from a study of blood T cell repertoires in COVID-19. Study background: PBMCs, B-cell-depleted T cells, or T cells provided the cDNA or gDNA that made up the material.

With V trimmed by 5 bases and J by 5 bases, 2 bases remained unmatched. The length of the CDR3 is 13 residues. CDR1 and CDR2 from the germline V gene are SGHAT and FQNNGV. The method was immunoSEQ multiplex PCR; TCRdb's version includes in-frame clones alone and lacks a portion of them. The sample lists roughly 280,000 clones, around 90% seen once, with approximately 4% in the top ten. The sequence derives from a woman in her twenties or thirties with acute COVID-19. The V call is TRBV11-2, the J call TRBJ2-2, with 7 bases that match TRBD2. The sequencing sample was made of PBMCs or T cells enriched from blood (not recorded which). The DNA for the CDR3 is TGTGCCAGCAGCGGCGGGGGAACCGGGGAGCTGTTTTTT. This gives the protein CASSGGGTGELFF.